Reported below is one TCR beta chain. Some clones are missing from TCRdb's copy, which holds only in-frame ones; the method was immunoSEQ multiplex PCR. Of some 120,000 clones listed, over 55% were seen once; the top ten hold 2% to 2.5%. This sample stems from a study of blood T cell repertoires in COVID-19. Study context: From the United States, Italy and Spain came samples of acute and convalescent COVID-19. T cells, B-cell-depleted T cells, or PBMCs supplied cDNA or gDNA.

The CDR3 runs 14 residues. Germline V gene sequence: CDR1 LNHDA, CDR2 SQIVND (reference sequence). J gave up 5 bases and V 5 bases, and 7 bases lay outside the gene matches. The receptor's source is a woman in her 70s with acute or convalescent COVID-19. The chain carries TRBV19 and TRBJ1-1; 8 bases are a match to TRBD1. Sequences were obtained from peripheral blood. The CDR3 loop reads CASSPGQGETEAFF. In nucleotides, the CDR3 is TGTGCCAGTAGTCCCGGACAGGGAGAAACTGAAGCTTTCTTT.